One and the same sample provided the 12 T cell receptor beta chains below, sequenced in a study of CXCR3-negative and CXCR3-positive naive CD8 T cells. Each TRB cDNA library was prepared by 5' RACE (with UMI labels). TCRdb re-called the 5' RACE reads, yielding one record per CDR3 amino acid sequence without DNA. The sample totals around 48,000 distinct CDR3 sequences. The sequenced material came from memory CD8+ T cells from blood. The receptors stem from a human donor in good health. Some clones in this sample may be carry-over from other donors' samples.

This clonotype is called medium-sized based on its frequency. J is TRBJ1-6 and V is TRBV4-3; no DNA is available, so the TRBD1 call from TCRdb remains unchecked. Per the germline V gene, CDR1 is LGHNA and CDR2 is YSLEER. This CDR3 comprises 16 residues. CDR3 in amino acids: CASSQDPGTGGSPLHF.

V is TRBV10-3 and J is TRBJ1-1; no DNA is available, so the TRBD1 call from TCRdb remains unchecked. The CDR3 consists of 14 residues. CDR1 and CDR2 from the germline V gene are ENHRY and SYGVKD. This CDR3 is CAISLDWGNTEAFF.

This sequence joins TRBV4-3 and TRBJ2-2. Per the germline V gene, CDR1 is LGHNA and CDR2 is YSLEER. The CDR3 runs 15 residues. CDR3 protein: CASSQAMLNTGELFF.

This rearrangement joins TRBV15 to TRBJ2-1; TCRdb indicates TRBD1, and absent DNA this call remains unverified. Germline lookup yields CDR1 LNHNV and CDR2 YYDKDF (reference sequence). CDR3 length: 13 residues. The CDR3 sequence: CATSSYQGNEQFF.

This chain uses TRBV10-1 with TRBJ1-1; the D call from TCRdb, TRBD1, cannot be confirmed without DNA. This CDR3 has 13 amino acids. Germline CDR1 and CDR2: WNHNN and SYGVQD (reference sequence). CDR3 sequence reads: CASSNRVHTEASF.

This clonotype ranks as medium-sized in terms of frequency. The rearrangement joins TRBV4-1 to TRBJ1-1. CDR1 is MGHRA and CDR2 is YSYEKL in the germline V gene. CDR3 size: 12 residues. Here the CDR3 reads CASSQGGNEAFF.

The V call is TRBV28, the J call TRBJ2-4; the D gene TCRdb calls, TRBD1, cannot be checked with no DNA. CDR1 is MDHEN, CDR2 SYDVKM, per germline. CDR3 length: 13 amino acids. CDR3 sequence: CASSRTRGNIQYF.

This chain uses TRBV6-5 with TRBJ2-7; TCRdb designates TRBD1, a call that cannot be tested without DNA. Germline CDR1 is MNHEY and CDR2 is SVGAGI. The CDR3 runs to 16 residues. The CDR3 reads CASSYGSAGGSYEQYF.

V is TRBV12-3 or TRBV12-4 and J is TRBJ2-7; TCRdb lists TRBD1, though no DNA is available to test this call. The CDR3 is 15 amino acids. The CDR3 loop is CASSLGTGPYYEQYF.

The V and J genes are TRBV7-3 and TRBJ2-1; no DNA is available, so the TRBD1 call from TCRdb remains unchecked. CDR3 length: 15 residues. CDR1 and CDR2 from the germline V gene are SGHTA and FQGTGA. The CDR3 reads CASSFGGGLYNEQFF.

The chain employs TRBV6-5 and TRBJ2-1; lacking DNA, the TRBD2 call made by TCRdb goes unchecked. CDR1 MNHEY and CDR2 SVGAGI come from the germline V gene. The CDR3 is 15 residues long. The CDR3 loop reads CASTTGLAGHNEQFF.

V usage is TRBV7-9 and J usage is TRBJ1-6; TCRdb indicates TRBD1, and absent DNA this call remains unverified. Germline V gene lookup returns CDR1 SEHNR and CDR2 FQNEAQ (reference sequence). The CDR3 length is 13 residues. This CDR3 reads CASSNPGGPPLHF.